The clone carrying this TCR beta chain was seen a handful of times. Antigen unknown. Template for every sorted-subset replicate PCR totaled around 210 ng DNA, 25,000 to 35,000 T cell genomes. Assay used: immunoSEQ multiplex PCR; TCRdb lists only in-frame clones, some missing. The sample includes 300,000 to 400,000 clones, roughly 70% of them seen just once. This specimen belongs to a study of shared clonotypes between healthy human individuals. Findings and limits, study-wide: Clonotype sharing among donors likely depends on sequencing depth. Among non-shared clonotypes, generation probabilities were lower than among those shared by all four donors.

Germline lookup yields CDR1 SGHAT and CDR2 FQNNGV. CDR3 length: 15 residues. V lost 5 bases and J lost 3, with 16 bases in between. Donors included only healthy HIV-negative adults lacking recent acute infections or vaccinations. This TCR came from a man aged 30-40 years in good health. The sample taken for sequencing was memory CD4+ T cells sorted from blood. Subset reported: CD45RA-negative fraction. This chain joins TRBV11-2 and TRBJ2-5, with D hard to call. DNA for the CDR3: TGTGCCAGCAGCCCCCAAACGTCCCCTGAAGAGACCCAGTACTTC. Encoded protein: CASSPQTSPEETQYF.